These 8 T cell receptor beta chains share one sample of origin, sequenced in a study of blood T cell repertoires in COVID-19. The table came from immunoSEQ multiplex PCR; TCRdb's copy has only in-frame clones and leaves some out. This table holds approximately 35,000 clones, roughly 90% found once. The specimen was peripheral blood. The receptors here all came from a human donor in a cohort sampled during active COVID-19.

The chain is built from TRBV6-6 and TRBJ1-1; possibly TRBD1 for D (5 bases). Germline V gene lookup returns CDR1 MNHNY and CDR2 SVGAGI (reference sequence). The CDR3 spans 13 residues. Trimming pared 0 bases from V and 6 bases from J, leaving 8 bases between. CDR3 bases: TGTGCCAGCAGTTACTCGGTAGGGGCTGAAGCTTTCTTT. Residues: CASSYSVGAEAFF.

The chain employs TRBV28 and TRBJ2-5; 8 nucleotides agree with TRBD1. The germline V gene encodes CDR1 MDHEN and CDR2 SYDVKM. V shed 2 bases, J shed 4 bases, and the junction held 6 bases outside the gene matches. The CDR3 consists of 15 residues. The CDR3 nucleotides are TGTGCCAGCAGTTTACACAGGGGGGAAGGAGAGACCCAGTACTTC. This encodes CASSLHRGEGETQYF.

The chain couples TRBV2 to TRBJ2-1; 8 nucleotides line up with TRBD1. This CDR3 contains 14 residues. Germline V lookup: CDR1 SNHLY, CDR2 FYNNEI. The V gene end was trimmed by 7 bases and the J gene end by 6 bases; junction bases not matched to a gene: 8. The CDR3 loop is CASNPRQGSNEQFF. The CDR3 DNA is TGTGCCAGCAACCCGAGACAGGGGTCCAATGAGCAGTTCTTC.

The chain employs TRBV6-2 or TRBV6-3 and TRBJ2-7, with D unclear. V was trimmed by 6 bases and J by 5 bases, leaving 20 bases between them. This CDR3 region has 15 residues. Germline assignment: CDR1 MNHEY and CDR2 SVGEGT. CDR3 in amino acids: CASSFVLGSENEQYF. CDR3 coding DNA: TGTGCCAGCAGCTTCGTGCTAGGTAGTGAAAACGAGCAGTACTTC.

V usage is TRBV9 and J usage is TRBJ1-1, with TRBD1 matching 9 bases. Germline V gives CDR1 SGDLS, CDR2 YYNGEE. V lost 4 bases and J lost 3; bases outside the gene matches: 10. The CDR3 extends over 16 amino acids. DNA of the CDR3: TGTGCCAGCAGCTCACGCAGGGACAGGGCTTACACTGAAGCTTTCTTT. Its protein is CASSSRRDRAYTEAFF.

V is TRBV5-1 and J is TRBJ2-6; weak D call: TRBD1 (5 bases). The ends were cut back, 4 bases at V and 2 bases at J, with 10 bases in the middle. Germline lookup yields CDR1 SGHRS and CDR2 YFSETQ. The CDR3 runs 15 residues. CDR3 nucleotide sequence: TGCGCCAGCAGCCTCAGGGTCCCTGGGGCCAACGTCCTGACTTTC. Protein product: CASSLRVPGANVLTF.

The gene calls are TRBV28 and TRBJ1-2; 7 bases are shared with TRBD1. This CDR3 is 15 amino acids long. Germline CDR1 reads MDHEN; CDR2 reads SYDVKM. The V and J ends lost 6 bases and 7 bases, in that order; junction bases with no gene match: 14. CDR3 sequence reads: CASSSHGQESGGYTF. For the CDR3, the DNA is TGTGCCAGCAGCTCCCACGGACAGGAGTCCGGTGGCTACACCTTC.

The V gene is TRBV6-6, the J gene TRBJ1-6; D is possibly TRBD1 (5 bases). In germline, CDR1 is MNHNY, CDR2 SVGAGI (reference sequence). Trimming took 2 bases from V and 8 from J, leaving 10 bases between them. The CDR3 is made up of 14 amino acids. CDR3 nucleotides: TGTGCCAGCAGTTACAGGGGATTCGATTCACCCCTCCACTTT. Its translation is CASSYRGFDSPLHF.